This T cell receptor beta chain was recovered during a study of tumour-infiltrating T cells in Burkitt lymphoma. Looking at the study overall: Productive clonality predicted overall and progression-free survival.

The assay was immunoSEQ multiplex PCR, and TCRdb's table has in-frame clones only and misses some. The repertoire holds 1,700 or so clones, with 68% as singletons. The germline V and J ends were trimmed by 10 bases and 6 bases, with 16 bases remaining between them. The germline CDR1 and CDR2 sequences are LNHDA and SQIVND (reference sequence). The CDR3 loop spans 12 amino acids. The chain combines TRBV19 with TRBJ2-7, with a weak D call TRBD2 (5 bases). The specimen was tumor tissue. This sequence originates from a human donor with diffuse large B-cell lymphoma. CDR3 amino acids: CATSSGGPEQYF. The CDR3, as DNA: TGTGCCACCTCCTCCGGAGGACCCGAGCAGTACTTC.